This T cell receptor (beta chain) comes out of a study of blood T cell repertoires in COVID-19. Study-level background: T cells, B-cell-depleted T cells, or PBMCs provided the cDNA or gDNA that served as material.

Under the authors' procedure: From reference gene primer amplification, estimates of nucleated cell counts were derived. Assay: immunoSEQ multiplex PCR; the TCRdb copy retains only in-frame clones and omits some. V and J calls and clone size are as listed in that table; D and trimming were resolved from the DNA. The table records around 160,000 clones, about nine tenths of them present only once. Germline V lookup: CDR1 SGHDT, CDR2 YYEEEE. V shed 4 bases and J shed 0 bases, with 13 bases lying between them. CDR3 length: 16 residues. Sequencing was done on a sample of PBMCs or T cells enriched from blood (not recorded which). The chain links TRBV5-6 to TRBJ2-2, with D maybe TRBD2 (6 bases). The source is a woman aged 40 to 50 who had been exposed to COVID-19. CDR3 loop: CASSVGLLANTGELFF. Written as DNA, the CDR3 is TGTGCCAGCAGCGTGGGACTCCTCGCGAACACCGGGGAGCTGTTTTTT.